This T cell receptor beta chain originates from a study of PD-1 blockade in classical Hodgkin lymphoma. Study context: Patients were administered nivolumab (3 mg/kg intravenously) every 2 weeks. Study-wide findings and caveats: Patients with a complete response exhibited baseline diversity comparable to newly diagnosed patients.

Relapses following autologous stem cell transplantation were seen in all patients, with brentuximab vedotin exposure varying. The patients, who had relapsed/refractory classical Hodgkin lymphoma, achieved best responses of complete response, partial response or progressive disease. Notes on this clone: Its cognate antigen is unknown.

Looked up from germline, CDR1 is ENHRY and CDR2 is SYGVKD. The length of the CDR3 is 13 residues. The V end was cut by 6 bases, the J end by 2 bases, with 8 bases between. Method: immunoSEQ multiplex PCR; TCRdb's copy keeps in-frame clones and lacks some. The repertoire holds 45,000 to 50,000 clones, around 81% seen once, with roughly 22% in the top ten. This chain connects TRBV10-3 to TRBJ1-3; weak D call: TRBD1 (6 bases). The sequence was obtained from a human donor with classical Hodgkin lymphoma. The sample was peripheral blood mononuclear cells (PBMCs), taken before the second cycle of nivolumab. The DNA of the CDR3 is TGTGCCATCAGGCGGGACACTGGAAACACCATATATTTT. This encodes CAIRRDTGNTIYF.